This T cell receptor beta chain was found in a study of a mutant IDH1 vaccine in newly diagnosed glioma (dated by TCRdb to the early 2020s). At the level of the whole study: Patients were given eight vaccinations, in weeks 1, 3, 5, 7, 11, 15, 19 and 23, which matched visits V03 through V10. Longitudinal TCRB deep sequencing was performed for about 25 treated patients wherever samples were available for exploratory analyses. Of the 32 patients who were treated, about 62% were male and roughly 38% were female, and the mean age was approximately 40 years. Before enrollment, patients had received standard therapy of radiotherapy alone, temozolomide alone, or radiochemotherapy with temozolomide; most received the combination. In the chemotherapy-containing groups, vaccination started alongside temozolomide cycles, whereas in patients who had radiotherapy alone it started 4-6 weeks after radiotherapy. Peripheral blood samples were drawn at six visits, namely V03 (baseline), V05, V07, V10, V12 and V13.

Taken from the germline V gene, the CDR1 and CDR2 loops are KGHSH and LQKENI. V is pared back by 6 bases and J by 3 bases, with 11 bases lying between the germline termini. From cysteine to phenylalanine, the CDR3 is 14 amino acids long. The entry retains the CDR3 DNA only, 42 bases that are in frame from base 1. The library was prepared using the immunoSEQ multiplex PCR assay. Following the manufacturer's protocol, the hsTCRB Kit was used to amplify rearranged TCR beta chain sequences. TCRB libraries were sequenced on an Illumina MiSeq. In the paper's pipeline: Demultiplexing, trimming and gene mapping were performed with the kit vendor's proprietary platform. Sourced from immuneACCESS, this table was stored by TCRdb with only in-frame sequences that have V and J called. A share of the clones is absent; for the studies checked, an unresolved V gene accounts for under half, and the remainder has no known explanation. D and trimming were read from the DNA, whereas the V and J calls and clone size are those reported in that table. In all, the sample holds roughly 72,000 clones, and 91% of those were seen once. About 0.6% of the sample is held by the ten biggest clonotypes.

Details on this clone: Its target antigen remains unknown. Base qualities were left out, and no much larger clone turns up one base away.

The study at large found these results: Selection of PBMC samples for TCRB deep sequencing was based on availability. Vaccine-induced immune responses across multiple MHC alleles were detected in approximately 94% of patients. The authors noted that analyses of patient blood samples could not be reproduced because of sample limitations. No apparent relationship was observed between pseudoprogression and alterations in the top peripheral T cell clonotypes detected by TCRB sequencing.

Taken with the paper, the label for time point translates to: week 5, during vaccination. Every vaccine dose consisted of 300 ug of a 20-mer mutant IDH1 peptide in Montanide, administered subcutaneously together with topical imiquimod. Newly diagnosed WHO grade 3 or 4 IDH1-mutant astrocytomas showing loss of nuclear ATRX were present in the donors. The samples were drawn from NOA16, a multicentre, single-arm, open-label phase I trial in Germany that tested a mutant IDH1 peptide vaccine in humans for the first time. Genomic DNA for TCRB sequencing was extracted from EDTA blood using the DNeasy Blood and Tissue Kit.

This TCR derives from a woman in her forties or fifties with glioma. The sample in question was PBMCs, obtained from a glioma patient whose treatment included an IDH1 peptide vaccine. The sequence joins TRBV18 to TRBJ1-4; the D gene is unclear. The sequenced DNA is TGTGCCAGCTCCAGTACCCACGCTAATGAAAAACTGTTTTTT. This sequence encodes CASSSTHANEKLFF.